This T cell receptor (beta chain) was obtained from a study of T cell responses to AZD1222 COVID-19 vaccine. Background on the study: Pooled in the analysis were second doses at about 4 or about 12 weeks.

Trimming shortened V by 5 bases and J by 4 bases, and 8 bases separated the two germline ends. Germline V gene data show CDR1 as LNHNV and CDR2 as YYDKDF (reference sequence). This CDR3 has 12 amino acids. The method was immunoSEQ multiplex PCR; TCRdb's version includes in-frame clones alone and lacks a portion of them. In the table there are some 100,000 clones, approximately 87% of which are singletons. This TCR was recovered from an adult in good health. V and J are TRBV15 and TRBJ1-2; D is possibly TRBD1 (5 bases). The sequences come from peripheral blood, collected on day 0 of AZD1222 vaccination. This CDR3 is CATSGGSYGYTF. DNA for the CDR3: TGTGCCACCAGCGGGGGTTCCTATGGCTACACCTTC.